A single sample is the source of the 17 T cell receptor beta chains below, sequenced in a study of blood T cells in healthy people across ages. The second PCR ran roughly 7 to 12 cycles with a sample-barcoded 5' primer and J-beta primers. MiXCR was run by TCRdb on the 5' RACE reads, yielding one entry per CDR3 protein. The sample carries fewer than 900,000 distinct CDR3 sequences, about 40% recorded once. Specimen: blood. These receptors originate from a woman aged 55-69 years in good health.

This chain connects TRBV6-2 or TRBV6-3 to TRBJ2-1, with 10 positions matching TRBD2. J was trimmed by 9 bases and V by 2 bases; bases with no gene match: 7. The CDR3 is 15 amino acids. Germline V gene lookup returns CDR1 MNHEY and CDR2 SVGEGT. CDR3 coding DNA: TGTGCCAGCAGTTACGGTCTAGCGGGAGAGAGTGAGCAGTTCTTC. As protein: CASSYGLAGESEQFF.

This rearrangement joins TRBV5-6 to TRBJ2-1; possibly TRBD1 for D (5 bases). The DNA end is a closer match to TRBJ2-7, so the J assignment may be wrong. Per the germline V gene, CDR1 is SGHDT and CDR2 is YYEEEE. This CDR3 has 14 residues. The CDR3 DNA reads as TGTGCCAGCAGCTTGAGGGGCTCCTACAATGAGCAGTACTTC. It translates to CASSLRGSYNEQYF.

The chain is built from TRBV3-1 and TRBJ2-2; tentative D call: TRBD2 (5 bases). This CDR3 spans 16 amino acids. CDR1 is LGHDT and CDR2 is YNNKEL in the germline V gene (reference sequence). Trimming stripped 2 bases from V and 4 bases from J, with 14 bases between. CDR3 bases: TGTGCCAGCAGCCAAATGAGCGGAGTTGGCACCGGGGAGCTGTTTTTT. It is translated as CASSQMSGVGTGELFF.

The chain joins TRBV2 to TRBJ1-2; D is unclear. V lost 7 bases to trimming and J lost 4 bases, with 13 bases between them. The CDR3 consists of 13 residues. CDR1 SNHLY and CDR2 FYNNEI come from the germline V gene. The CDR3 DNA sequence: TGTGCCAGCACAAGATATCCGGGCTATGGCTACACCTTC. This sequence encodes CASTRYPGYGYTF.

This clonotype was detected only a few times. The CDR3 bases are TGTGCCAGCAGTTTGGGACAGGGGGCCGACAATGAGCAGTTCTTC. Its protein is CASSLGQGADNEQFF. The chain is built from TRBV6-5 and TRBJ2-1; 12 bases are a match to TRBD1. Unmatched junction bases numbered 3, after V lost 4 bases and J lost 5 bases. Germline-derived CDR1 and CDR2 are MNHEY and SVGAGI. This CDR3 has 15 amino acids.

This clonotype appeared a few times. This chain links TRBV29-1 with TRBJ2-7; TRBD2 matches at 16 bases. Trimming took 3 bases from V and 7 from J; bases not matched to a gene: 6. CDR1 is SQVTM, CDR2 ANQGSEA, per germline. The length of the CDR3 is 15 residues. Written as DNA, the CDR3 is TGCAGCGTTGAGGCAGGGACTAGCGGGAGGGGAGAGCAGTACTTC. It yields the protein CSVEAGTSGRGEQYF.

This clonotype was counted many times. This chain links TRBV5-1 with TRBJ2-5; 9 bases line up with TRBD2. The germline V gene has CDR1 SGHRS and CDR2 YFSETQ. The CDR3 runs 15 residues. V was pared by 0 bases and J by 4 bases, with 4 bases of the junction left unmatched. CDR3 bases: TGCGCCAGCAGCTTGGGCGGGGGGGCCAGAGAGACCCAGTACTTC. It is translated as CASSLGGGARETQYF.

This chain links TRBV12-3 or TRBV12-4 with TRBJ2-6; TRBD1 matches at 8 bases. V dropped 1 base and J dropped 2; count of bases not matched to a gene: 10. The CDR3 covers 19 residues. This CDR3 reads CASSLEGRGRRTGANVLTF. CDR3 sequence (DNA): TGTGCCAGCAGTTTAGAAGGCAGGGGGCGTCGGACTGGGGCCAACGTCCTGACTTTC.

The chain carries TRBV5-1 and TRBJ2-3; either TRBD1 or TRBD2 may fit D (5 bases each). This CDR3 contains 14 residues. With 3 bases removed from V and 2 bases from J, the gap between germline ends came to 10 bases. Germline assignment: CDR1 SGHRS and CDR2 YFSETQ. Here the CDR3 DNA reads TGCGCCAGCAGCTCACGGGACCTCACAGATACGCAGTATTTT. This codes for CASSSRDLTDTQYF.

The chain recombines TRBV15 with TRBJ2-4, with D possibly matching TRBD2 (6 bases). The V gene lost 1 base and the J gene lost 1 base, with 20 bases spanning the gap. The CDR3 consists of 19 residues. Germline-derived CDR1 and CDR2 are LNHNV and YYDKDF (reference sequence). CDR3 in amino acids: CATSRGRDHTTSAKNIQYF. The CDR3 DNA reads TGTGCCACCAGCAGAGGGAGGGACCATACGACGTCGGCCAAAAACATTCAGTACTTC. Drawing the rest from reference TRBV15 and TRBJ2-4, the complete variable domain is DAMVIQNPRYQVTQFGKPVTLSCSQTLNHNVMYWYQQKSSQAPKLLFHYYDKDFNNEADTPDNFQSRRPNTSFCFLDIRSPGLGDTAMYLCATSRGRDHTTSAKNIQYFGAGTRLSVL.

The chain links TRBV20-1 to TRBJ2-1, with 8 bases identical to TRBD2. Germline V gene lookup returns CDR1 DFQATT and CDR2 SNEGSKA (reference sequence). This CDR3 region has 15 residues. The trim removed 3 bases at V and 6 bases at J, leaving 10 bases unmatched. Written as DNA, the CDR3 is TGCAGTGCTAGCCCAGGAGAGCGGGAGCTCAATGAGCAGTTCTTC. Protein sequence: CSASPGERELNEQFF.

The V gene is TRBV10-1, the J gene TRBJ2-7; D call uncertain. Germline values: CDR1 WNHNN, CDR2 SYGVQD (reference sequence). Between the trimmed V and J ends, which lost 1 base and 5 bases, there was a span of 12 bases. The CDR3 runs to 14 residues. DNA for the CDR3: TGCGCCAGCAGTGAGTTTTTAACGCCCCACGAGCAGTACTTC. The encoded protein is CASSEFLTPHEQYF.

The chain uses TRBV3-1 and TRBJ1-6; possible D gene TRBD1, 6 bases. The CDR3 runs to 15 residues. Germline CDR1 reads LGHDT; CDR2 reads YNNKEL (reference sequence). Trimming removed 8 bases from V and 0 bases from J, with 11 bases in between. The DNA of the CDR3 is TGTGCCAGCCAACAGGACAGCTCCTATAATTCACCCCTCCACTTT. Its protein product is CASQQDSSYNSPLHF. Complete variable domain (other parts from reference TRBV3-1 and TRBJ1-6): DTAVSQTPKYLVTQMGNDKSIKCEQNLGHDTMYWYKQDSKKFLKIMFSYNNKELIINETVPNRFSPKSPDKAHLNLHINSLELGDSAVYFCASQQDSSYNSPLHFGNGTRLTVT.

The chain joins TRBV6-6 to TRBJ2-3; D not certain. In germline, CDR1 is MNHNY, CDR2 SVGAGI (reference sequence). This CDR3 has 13 amino acids. V gave up 5 bases and J gave up 7 bases, with 13 bases separating them. The CDR3: CASSPPEDHTQYF. The CDR3 DNA sequence: TGTGCCAGCAGTCCCCCTGAGGATCATACGCAGTATTTT.

The table lists this clonotype with many counts. This rearrangement joins TRBV18 to TRBJ1-5; 9 bases map to TRBD1. V lost 2 bases and J lost 3; bases outside the gene matches: 8. CDR1 is KGHSH and CDR2 is LQKENI in the germline V gene. The CDR3 is 17 amino acids. CDR3 sequence reads: CASSPTTDRGNNQPQHF. In DNA form, the CDR3 reads TGTGCCAGCTCACCAACAACGGACAGGGGAAACAATCAGCCCCAGCATTTT.

The sample holds a few counts of this clonotype. V usage is TRBV12-3 or TRBV12-4 and J usage is TRBJ2-7; the match to TRBD1 covers 10 bases. Losses at the gene ends were 7 bases for V and 2 bases for J; bases not matched to a gene: 5. The CDR3 totals 14 residues. CDR3 region: CASNKGQGAYEQYF. The CDR3 coding sequence is TGTGCCAGCAACAAAGGACAGGGGGCCTACGAGCAGTACTTC.

This clonotype appeared a few times. V and J are TRBV20-1 and TRBJ2-1, with 9 bases fitting TRBD2. With V trimmed by 0 bases and J by 5 bases, 5 bases remained unmatched. This CDR3 region has 15 residues. CDR1 and CDR2 (germline): DFQATT, SNEGSKA (reference sequence). The CDR3 loop is CSARDRRTSDNEQFF. Here the CDR3 DNA reads TGCAGTGCTAGAGATCGTAGGACTAGCGACAATGAGCAGTTCTTC.